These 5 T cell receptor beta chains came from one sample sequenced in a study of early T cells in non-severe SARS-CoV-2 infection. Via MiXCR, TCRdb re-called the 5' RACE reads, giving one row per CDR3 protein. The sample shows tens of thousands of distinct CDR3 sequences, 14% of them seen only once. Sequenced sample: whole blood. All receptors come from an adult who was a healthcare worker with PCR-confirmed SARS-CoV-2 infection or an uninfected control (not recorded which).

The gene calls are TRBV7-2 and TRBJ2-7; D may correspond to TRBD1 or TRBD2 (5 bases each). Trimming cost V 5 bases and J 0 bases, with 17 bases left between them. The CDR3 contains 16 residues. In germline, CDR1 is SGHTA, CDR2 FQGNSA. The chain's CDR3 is CASSERPGPSSYEQYF. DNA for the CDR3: TGTGCCAGCAGCGAGCGTCCGGGACCGAGCTCCTACGAGCAGTACTTC.

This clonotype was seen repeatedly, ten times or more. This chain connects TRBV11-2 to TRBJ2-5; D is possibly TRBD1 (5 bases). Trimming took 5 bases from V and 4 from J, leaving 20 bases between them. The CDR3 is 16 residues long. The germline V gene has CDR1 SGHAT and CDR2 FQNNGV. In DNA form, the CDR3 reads TGTGCCAGCAGCCCACCTGGGCCAGGGAAGGGAGAGACCCAGTACTTC. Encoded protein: CASSPPGPGKGETQYF.

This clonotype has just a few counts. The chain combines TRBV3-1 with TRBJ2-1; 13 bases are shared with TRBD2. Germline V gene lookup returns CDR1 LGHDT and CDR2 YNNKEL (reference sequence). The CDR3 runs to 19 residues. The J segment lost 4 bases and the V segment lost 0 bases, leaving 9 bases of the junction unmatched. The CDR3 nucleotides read TGTGCCAGCAGCCAAGACGTGACTAGCGGGGGGCCCCTTTACAATGAGCAGTTCTTC. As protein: CASSQDVTSGGPLYNEQFF.

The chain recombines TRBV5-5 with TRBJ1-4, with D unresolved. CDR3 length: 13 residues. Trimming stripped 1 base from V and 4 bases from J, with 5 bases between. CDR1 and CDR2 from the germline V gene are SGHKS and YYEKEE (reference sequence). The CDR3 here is CASSLLVNEKLFF. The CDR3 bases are TGTGCCAGCAGCTTGTTGGTTAATGAAAAACTGTTTTTT.

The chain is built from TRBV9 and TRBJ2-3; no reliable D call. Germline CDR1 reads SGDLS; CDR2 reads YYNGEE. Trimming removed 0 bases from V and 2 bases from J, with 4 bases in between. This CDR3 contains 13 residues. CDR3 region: CASSVGTTDTQYF. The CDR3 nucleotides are TGTGCCAGCAGCGTAGGCACCACAGATACGCAGTATTTT.